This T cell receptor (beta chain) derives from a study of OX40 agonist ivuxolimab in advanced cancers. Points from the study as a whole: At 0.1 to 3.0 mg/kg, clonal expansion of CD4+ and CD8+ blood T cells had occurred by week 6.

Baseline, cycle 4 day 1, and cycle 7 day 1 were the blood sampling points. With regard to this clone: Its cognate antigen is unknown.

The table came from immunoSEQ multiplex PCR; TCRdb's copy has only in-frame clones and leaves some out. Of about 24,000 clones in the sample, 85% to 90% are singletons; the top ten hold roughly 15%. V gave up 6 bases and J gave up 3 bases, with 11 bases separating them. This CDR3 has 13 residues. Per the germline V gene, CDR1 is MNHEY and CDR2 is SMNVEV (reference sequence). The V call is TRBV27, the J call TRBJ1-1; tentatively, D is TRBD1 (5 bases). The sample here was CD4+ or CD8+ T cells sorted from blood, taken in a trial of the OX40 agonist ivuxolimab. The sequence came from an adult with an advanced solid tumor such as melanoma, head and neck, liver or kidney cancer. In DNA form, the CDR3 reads TGTGCCAGCAGCTTACGGGGGGACACTGAAGCTTTCTTT. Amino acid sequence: CASSLRGDTEAFF.